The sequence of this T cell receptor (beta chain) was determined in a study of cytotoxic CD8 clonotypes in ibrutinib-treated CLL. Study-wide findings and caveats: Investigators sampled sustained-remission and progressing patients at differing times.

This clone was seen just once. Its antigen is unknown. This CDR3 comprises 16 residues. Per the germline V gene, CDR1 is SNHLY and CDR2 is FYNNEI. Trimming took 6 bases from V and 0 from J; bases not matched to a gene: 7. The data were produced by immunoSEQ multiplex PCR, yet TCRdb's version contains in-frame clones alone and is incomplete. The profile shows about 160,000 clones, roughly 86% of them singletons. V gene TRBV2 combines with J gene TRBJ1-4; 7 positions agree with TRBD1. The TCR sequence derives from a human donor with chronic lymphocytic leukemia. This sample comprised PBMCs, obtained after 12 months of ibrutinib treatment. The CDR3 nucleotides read TGTGCCAGCAGCCAGACAGGGCCCGCAACTAATGAAAAACTGTTTTTT. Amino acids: CASSQTGPATNEKLFF.